The clone carrying this T cell receptor beta chain showed up just once. Original methodology: For nucleated cells, counts were estimated from reference gene primer amplification. TCRdb's copy holds only in-frame clones and misses some; the assay was immunoSEQ multiplex PCR. Clonal size and the V and J genes are those of that table, whereas D and trimming came from the DNA. The data show roughly 150,000 clones, 80% to 90% seen once. The sample belongs to a study of blood T cell repertoires in COVID-19. Study details: From T cells, B-cell-depleted T cells, or PBMCs came the material, which was cDNA or gDNA.

Recovered status applied to Cohort 3 donors who had two consecutive negative PCRs. It also applied to those with clearance or with symptom resolution. The CDR3 extends over 12 amino acids. Germline lookup yields CDR1 GTSNPN and CDR2 SVGIG (reference sequence). The germline V and J ends were trimmed by 4 bases and 1 base, with 5 bases remaining between them. This TCR came from a man aged 50-60 years who had recovered from COVID-19. This chain links TRBV30 with TRBJ1-3; D not certain. Material for sequencing was PBMCs or T cells enriched from blood (not recorded which). As DNA, the CDR3 is TGTGCCTGGAAACGGTCTGGAAACACCATATATTTT. Protein: CAWKRSGNTIYF.